The rows below give T cell receptor beta chains drawn from one sample of a study of shared clonotypes between healthy human individuals. Sequenced by immunoSEQ multiplex PCR; TCRdb stores in-frame clones only, minus some. Here the sample spans 950,000 to 1,300,000 clones, around 76% being singletons. Sequences were obtained from memory CD4+ T cells sorted from blood. The origin of the receptors is a man aged 18-30 years in good health. Both conserved end residues are part of each CDR3. D genes are given only for firm matches. Expanded clones get a size class; other rows say once, few or many, or leave the size out.

TRBJ2-1 | TRBV9 | . | few | TGTGCCAGCGGGAGGGGGACAGACTACAATGAGCAGTTCTTC | CASGRGTDYNEQFF
TRBJ2-7 | TRBV9 | . | . | TGTGCCAGCAGCGCGGGCCCCGTGGCCCCCAGTATCTTCGAACGATACGAGCAGTACTTC | CASSAGPVAPSIFERYEQYF
TRBJ1-1 | TRBV25-1 | . | few | TGTGCCAGCAGTGAATATACGGGGGTTCACACTGAAGCTTTCTTT | CASSEYTGVHTEAFF
TRBJ2-7 | TRBV6-5 | TRBD2 | . | TGTGCCAGCAGTTTACGGGGACTAGTCAGCCACGAGCAGTACTTC | CASSLRGLVSHEQYF
TRBJ1-1 | TRBV20-1 | . | few | TGCAGTGCTTGGGACAATCAAGCTTTCTTT | CSAWDNQAFF
TRBJ2-3 | TRBV7-9 | . | . | TGTGCCAGCAGCTTCATGGACATCGATACGCAGTATTTT | CASSFMDIDTQYF
TRBJ2-2 | TRBV5-1 | TRBD2 | many | TGCGCCAGCAGCTTGGACGGGCGGGGGGCGGCCGCCGGGGAGCTGTTTTTT | CASSLDGRGAAAGELFF
TRBJ2-7 | TRBV27 | . | . | TGTGCCAGCTCATTGGGTTTGGGGGACACCTACGAGCAGTACTTC | CASSLGLGDTYEQYF
TRBJ1-1 | TRBV19 | . | . | TGTGCCAGTACGGGGGCGTCGGGAACTGAAGCTTTCTTT | CASTGASGTEAFF
TRBJ1-2 | TRBV2 | TRBD1 | . | TGTGCCAGCAGGGGTCAGGGGACAGGGCTCGCCTATGGCTACACCTTC | CASRGQGTGLAYGYTF
TRBJ1-3 | TRBV5-1 | TRBD1 | . | TGCGCCAGCAGCGAAGGGACAGGGGAGGGAAACACCATATATTTT | CASSEGTGEGNTIYF
TRBJ2-7 | TRBV30 | . | . | TGTGCCTGGAGTGTGGGAGACGGATCCTACGAGCAGTACTTC | CAWSVGDGSYEQYF
TRBJ2-2 | TRBV29-1 | . | . | TGCAGCGTTGTGGTGGCGGGGCTGGCCGGGGAGCTGTTTTTT | CSVVVAGLAGELFF
TRBJ1-6 | TRBV11-3 | . | . | TGTGCCAGCAGCTTAGGGGGGGGAGATTCACCCCTCCACTTT | CASSLGGGDSPLHF
TRBJ2-5 | TRBV28 | . | . | TGTGCCAGCAGTTTAATTTCCGAGACCCAGTACTTC | CASSLISETQYF